Described below is a single T cell receptor (beta chain) sequence and its context. What it binds is unknown. The data stem from a study of shared clonotypes between healthy human individuals. Only in-frame clones appear in the TCRdb table, and some are missing; sequencing was by immunoSEQ multiplex PCR. The sample yields roughly 1,500,000 clones, around 98% seen once. General study results and limits: Clonotype sharing across several donors was observed for around 5% of naive CD4 clonotypes. Sharing of clonotypes among donors was expected to vary with sequencing depth.

Trimming pared 4 bases from V and 5 bases from J, leaving 11 bases between. The CDR3 is 13 amino acids. Per germline, CDR1 KGHSH and CDR2 LQKENI. The J gene is TRBJ2-5, the V gene TRBV18; D may be TRBD2 (6 bases). This receptor was identified in a man aged 25 to 40 in good health. Specimen: naive CD4+ T cells sorted from blood. Subset denoted: CD45RA+ positively selected. DNA for the CDR3: TGTGCCAGCTCACGCCCGAGCGGGGAGACCCAGTACTTC. Translating it yields CASSRPSGETQYF.